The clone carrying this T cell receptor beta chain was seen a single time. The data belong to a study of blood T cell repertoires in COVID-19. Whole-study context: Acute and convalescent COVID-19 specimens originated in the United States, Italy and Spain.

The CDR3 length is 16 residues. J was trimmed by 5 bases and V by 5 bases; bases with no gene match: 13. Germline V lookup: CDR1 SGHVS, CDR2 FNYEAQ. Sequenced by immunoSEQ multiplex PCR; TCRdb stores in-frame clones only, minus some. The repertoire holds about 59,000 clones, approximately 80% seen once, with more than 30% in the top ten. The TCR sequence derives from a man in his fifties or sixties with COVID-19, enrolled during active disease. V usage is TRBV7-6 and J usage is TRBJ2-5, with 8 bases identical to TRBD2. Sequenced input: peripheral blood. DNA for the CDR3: TGTGCCAGCAGCCCCCGACTCGGGGGGGCCCGGGAGACCCAGTACTTC. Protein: CASSPRLGGARETQYF.